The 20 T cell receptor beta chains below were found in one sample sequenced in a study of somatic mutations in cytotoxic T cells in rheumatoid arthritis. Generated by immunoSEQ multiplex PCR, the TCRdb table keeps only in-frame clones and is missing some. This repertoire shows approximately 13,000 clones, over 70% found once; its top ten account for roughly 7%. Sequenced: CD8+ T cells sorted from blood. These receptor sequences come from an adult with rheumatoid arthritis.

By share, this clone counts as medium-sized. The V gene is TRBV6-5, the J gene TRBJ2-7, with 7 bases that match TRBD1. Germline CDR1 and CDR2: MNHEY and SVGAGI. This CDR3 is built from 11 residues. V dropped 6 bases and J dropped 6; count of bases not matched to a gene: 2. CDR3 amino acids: CASSPGGEQYF. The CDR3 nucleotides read TGTGCCAGCAGCCCAGGGGGCGAGCAGTACTTC.

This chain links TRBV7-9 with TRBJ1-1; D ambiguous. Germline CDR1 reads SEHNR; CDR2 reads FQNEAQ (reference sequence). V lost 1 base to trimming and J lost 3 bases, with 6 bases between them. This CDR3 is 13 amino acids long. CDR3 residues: CASSLGIYTEAFF. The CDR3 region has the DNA TGTGCCAGCAGCTTAGGCATTTACACTGAAGCTTTCTTT.

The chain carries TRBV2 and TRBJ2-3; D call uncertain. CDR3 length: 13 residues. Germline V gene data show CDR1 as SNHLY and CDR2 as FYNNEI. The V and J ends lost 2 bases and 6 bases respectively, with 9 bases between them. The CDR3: CASSEFRLDTQYF. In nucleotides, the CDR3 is TGTGCCAGCAGTGAATTTCGTTTGGATACGCAGTATTTT. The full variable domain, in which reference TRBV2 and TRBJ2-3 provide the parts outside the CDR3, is EPEVTQTPSHQVTQMGQEVILRCVPISNHLYFYWYRQILGQKVEFLVSFYNNEISEKSEIFDDQFSVERPDGSNFTLKIRSTKLEDSAMYFCASSEFRLDTQYFGPGTRLTVL.

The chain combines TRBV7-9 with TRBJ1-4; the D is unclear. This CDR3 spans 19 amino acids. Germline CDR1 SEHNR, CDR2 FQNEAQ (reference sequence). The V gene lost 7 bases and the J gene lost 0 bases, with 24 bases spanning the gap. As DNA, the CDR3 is TGTGCCAGCACCGAACTGGCCGGCGGATCATGGGCAACTAATGAAAAACTGTTTTTT. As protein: CASTELAGGSWATNEKLFF.

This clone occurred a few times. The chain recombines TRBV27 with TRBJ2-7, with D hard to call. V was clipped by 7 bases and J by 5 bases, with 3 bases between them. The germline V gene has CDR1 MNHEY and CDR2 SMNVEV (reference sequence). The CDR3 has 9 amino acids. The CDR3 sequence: CASKDEQYF. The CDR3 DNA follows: TGTGCCAGCAAGGACGAGCAGTACTTC.

The CDR3 protein is CASSLLWVAGANVLTF. The CDR3 DNA reads TGTGCCAGCAGCTTACTATGGGTAGCTGGGGCCAACGTCCTGACTTTC. The J gene is TRBJ2-6, the V gene TRBV11-2; the D is unclear. V gave up 2 bases and J gave up 2 bases, with 10 bases separating them. CDR1 is SGHAT, CDR2 FQNNGV, per germline. The length of the CDR3 is 16 residues.

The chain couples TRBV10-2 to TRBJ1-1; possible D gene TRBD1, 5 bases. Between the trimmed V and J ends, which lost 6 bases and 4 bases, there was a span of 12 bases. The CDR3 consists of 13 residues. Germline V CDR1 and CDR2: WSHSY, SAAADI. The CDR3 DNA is TGCGCCAGCAGGCTTGGGGCGGGCACTGAAGCTTTCTTT. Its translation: CASRLGAGTEAFF.

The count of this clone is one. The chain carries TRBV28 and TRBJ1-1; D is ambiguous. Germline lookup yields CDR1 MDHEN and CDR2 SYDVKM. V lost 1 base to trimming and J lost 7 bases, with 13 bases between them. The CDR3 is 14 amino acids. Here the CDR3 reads CASSLSQERYEAFF. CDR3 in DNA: TGTGCCAGCAGTTTATCCCAGGAGAGGTATGAAGCTTTCTTT.

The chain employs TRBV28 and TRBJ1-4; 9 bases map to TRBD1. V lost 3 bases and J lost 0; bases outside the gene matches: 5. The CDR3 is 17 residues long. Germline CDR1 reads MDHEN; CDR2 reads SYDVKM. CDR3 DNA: TGTGCCAGCAGTTTTTCGACAGGGGGTGCAACTAATGAAAAACTGTTTTTT. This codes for CASSFSTGGATNEKLFF.

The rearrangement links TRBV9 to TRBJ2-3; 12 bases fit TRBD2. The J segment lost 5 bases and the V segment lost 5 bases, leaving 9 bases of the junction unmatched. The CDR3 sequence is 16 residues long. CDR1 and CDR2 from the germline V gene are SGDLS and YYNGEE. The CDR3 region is CASSTLAGGPGDTQYF. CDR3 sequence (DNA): TGTGCCAGCAGTACTCTAGCGGGGGGGCCGGGAGATACGCAGTATTTT. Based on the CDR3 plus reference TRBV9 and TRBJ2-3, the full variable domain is DSGVTQTPKHLITATGQRVTLRCSPRSGDLSVYWYQQSLDQGLQFLIQYYNGEERAKGNILERFSAQQFPDLHSELNLSSLELGDSALYFCASSTLAGGPGDTQYFGPGTRLTVL.

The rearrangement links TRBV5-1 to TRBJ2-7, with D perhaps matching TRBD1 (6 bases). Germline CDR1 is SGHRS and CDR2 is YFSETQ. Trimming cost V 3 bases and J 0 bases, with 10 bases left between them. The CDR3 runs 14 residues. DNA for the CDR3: TGCGCCAGCAGCTGGGGGACAAACTCCTACGAGCAGTACTTC. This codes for CASSWGTNSYEQYF.

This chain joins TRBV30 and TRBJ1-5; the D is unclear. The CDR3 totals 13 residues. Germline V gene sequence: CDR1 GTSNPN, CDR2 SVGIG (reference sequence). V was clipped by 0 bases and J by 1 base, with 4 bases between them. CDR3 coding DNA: TGTGCCTGGAGTGTACGGAGCAATCAGCCCCAGCATTTT. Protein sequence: CAWSVRSNQPQHF.

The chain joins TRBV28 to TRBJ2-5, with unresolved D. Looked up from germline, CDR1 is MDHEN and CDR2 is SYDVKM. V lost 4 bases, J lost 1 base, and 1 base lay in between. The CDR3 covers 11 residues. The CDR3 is CASSSQETQYF. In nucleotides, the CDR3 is TGTGCCAGCAGTTCCCAAGAGACCCAGTACTTC. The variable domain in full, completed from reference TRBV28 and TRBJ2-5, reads DVKVTQSSRYLVKRTGEKVFLECVQDMDHENMFWYRQDPGLGLRLIYFSYDVKMKEKGDIPEGYSVSREKKERFSLILESASTNQTSMYLCASSSQETQYFGPGTRLLVL.

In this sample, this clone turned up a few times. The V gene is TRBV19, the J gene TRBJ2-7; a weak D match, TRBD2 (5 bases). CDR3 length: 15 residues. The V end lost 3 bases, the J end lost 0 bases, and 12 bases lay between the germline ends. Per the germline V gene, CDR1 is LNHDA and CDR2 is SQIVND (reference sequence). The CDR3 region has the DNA TGTGCCAGTAGTATGAGCCTAGCTAGCTCCTACGAGCAGTACTTC. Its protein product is CASSMSLASSYEQYF.

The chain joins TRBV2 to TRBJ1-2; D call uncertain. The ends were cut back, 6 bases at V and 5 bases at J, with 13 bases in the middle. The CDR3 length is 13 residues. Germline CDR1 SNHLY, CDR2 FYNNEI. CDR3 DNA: TGTGCCAGCAGCCCCTTACAGTTTTATGGCTACACCTTC. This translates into CASSPLQFYGYTF.

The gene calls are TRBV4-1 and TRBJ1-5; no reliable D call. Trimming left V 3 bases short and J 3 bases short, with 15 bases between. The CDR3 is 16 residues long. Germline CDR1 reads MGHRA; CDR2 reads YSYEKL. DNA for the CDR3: TGCGCCAGCAGCCACCAACCGGGCCGGGTCAATCAGCCCCAGCATTTT. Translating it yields CASSHQPGRVNQPQHF.

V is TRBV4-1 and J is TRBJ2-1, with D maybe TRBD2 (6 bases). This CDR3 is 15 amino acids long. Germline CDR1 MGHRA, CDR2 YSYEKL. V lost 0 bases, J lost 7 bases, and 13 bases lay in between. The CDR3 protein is CASSQEPREDNEQFF. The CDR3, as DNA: TGCGCCAGCAGCCAAGAGCCGAGGGAGGATAATGAGCAGTTCTTC.

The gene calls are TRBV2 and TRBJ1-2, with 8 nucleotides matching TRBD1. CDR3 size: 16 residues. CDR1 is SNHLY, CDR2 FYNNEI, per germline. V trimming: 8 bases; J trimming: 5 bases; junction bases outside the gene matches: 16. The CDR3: CASRYLATGVGYGYTF. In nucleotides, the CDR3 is TGTGCCAGCCGATACTTAGCGACAGGGGTTGGATATGGCTACACCTTC. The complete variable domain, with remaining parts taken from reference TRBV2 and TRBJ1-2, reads EPEVTQTPSHQVTQMGQEVILRCVPISNHLYFYWYRQILGQKVEFLVSFYNNEISEKSEIFDDQFSVERPDGSNFTLKIRSTKLEDSAMYFCASRYLATGVGYGYTFGSGTRLTVV.

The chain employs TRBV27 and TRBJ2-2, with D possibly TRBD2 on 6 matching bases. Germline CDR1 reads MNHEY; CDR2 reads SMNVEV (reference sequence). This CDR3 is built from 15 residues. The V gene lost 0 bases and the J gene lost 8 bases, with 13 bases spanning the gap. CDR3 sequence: CASSLSTGVSGELFF. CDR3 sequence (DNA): TGTGCCAGCAGTTTATCGACGGGGGTATCAGGGGAGCTGTTTTTT.

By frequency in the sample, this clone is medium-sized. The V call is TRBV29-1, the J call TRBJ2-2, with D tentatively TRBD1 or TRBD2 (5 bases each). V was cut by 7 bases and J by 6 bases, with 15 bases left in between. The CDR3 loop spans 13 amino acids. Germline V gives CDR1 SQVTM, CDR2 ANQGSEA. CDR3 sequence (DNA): TGCAGCGCTGGGGGAGAGGTGGCCGGGGAGCTGTTTTTT. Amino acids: CSAGGEVAGELFF.